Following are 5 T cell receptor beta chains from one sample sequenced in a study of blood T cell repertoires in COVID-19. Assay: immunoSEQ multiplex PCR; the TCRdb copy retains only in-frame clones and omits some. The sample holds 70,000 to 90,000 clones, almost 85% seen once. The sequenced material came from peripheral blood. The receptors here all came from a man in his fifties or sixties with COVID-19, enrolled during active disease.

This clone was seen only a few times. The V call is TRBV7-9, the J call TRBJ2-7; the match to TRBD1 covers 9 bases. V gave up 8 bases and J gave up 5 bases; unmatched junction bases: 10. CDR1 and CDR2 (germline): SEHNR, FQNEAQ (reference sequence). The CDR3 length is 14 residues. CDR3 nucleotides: TGTGCCAGCGGCACCGGGACAGGGTCGCACGAGCAGTACTTC. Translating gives CASGTGTGSHEQYF.

CDR3 sequence (DNA): TGTGCCAGCAGTGAAGGGGAAGCGGGAGGTAATGAGCAGTTCTTC. Translation: CASSEGEAGGNEQFF. V and J are TRBV6-1 and TRBJ2-1, with 9 nucleotides matching TRBD2. The J segment lost 7 bases and the V segment lost 1 base, leaving 5 bases of the junction unmatched. Germline CDR1 is MNHNS and CDR2 is SASEGT. This CDR3 comprises 15 residues.

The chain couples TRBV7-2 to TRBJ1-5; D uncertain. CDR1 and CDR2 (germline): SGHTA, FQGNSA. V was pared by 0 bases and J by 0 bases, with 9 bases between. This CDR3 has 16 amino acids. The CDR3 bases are TGTGCCAGCAGCTTAGCGTTCGGAGTTAGCAATCAGCCCCAGCATTTT. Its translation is CASSLAFGVSNQPQHF.

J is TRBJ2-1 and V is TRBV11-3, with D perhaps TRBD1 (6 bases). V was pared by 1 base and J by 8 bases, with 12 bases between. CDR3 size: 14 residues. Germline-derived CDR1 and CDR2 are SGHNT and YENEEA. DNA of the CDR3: TGTGCCAGCAGCTTAGGGGGGCCGAGCGATGAGCAGTTCTTC. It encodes CASSLGGPSDEQFF.

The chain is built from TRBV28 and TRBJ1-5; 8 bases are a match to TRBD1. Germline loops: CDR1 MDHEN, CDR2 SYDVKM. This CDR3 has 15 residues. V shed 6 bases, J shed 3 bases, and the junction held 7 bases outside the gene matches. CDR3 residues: CASRPQGVTNQPQHF. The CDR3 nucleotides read TGTGCCAGCAGGCCACAGGGGGTTACCAATCAGCCCCAGCATTTT.